This entry describes one T cell receptor (beta chain). This clonotype was seen a handful of times. Its antigen has not been determined. Qualities for individual bases were not recorded, and no much larger clone is one base off. Preparation of the library involved PCR. Instrument on record: Illumina HiSeq 2500. TCR libraries were prepared with molecular barcoding, using unique molecular identifiers to normalize TCRbeta repertoire quantification. The public sequencing data were trimmed at Q25 with fastp and processed into clonotypes with MiXCR by TCRdb, which kept only in-frame beta chains. Each entry merges the rows of one CDR3 protein and shows their most common DNA and genes. This sample holds about 340,000 distinct CDR3 sequences; approximately 10% were observed only once. Of the sample, around 2.5% is held by the ten largest clones. Counted from cysteine to phenylalanine, this CDR3 has 16 amino acids. Solely the CDR3 DNA is kept, with 48 bases framed from the first base. CDR1 and CDR2, per the germline V gene, are ENHRY and SYGVKD. V has 1 base trimmed and J has 7 bases trimmed; junction bases matching no gene number 7.

This entry is derived from a study of T-cell reconstitution after alpha-beta-depleted transplantation in children (dated by TCRdb to the mid-2010s). A note on the overall study: The study quantitatively tracked T-cell immune reconstitution after TCRalphabeta/CD19-depleted allogeneic hematopoietic cell transplantation in children using TCR repertoire profiling.

The rearrangement joined TRBV10-3 to TRBJ1-6, and 7 bases in between align with TRBD1. This sample comprised PBMCs from the stem cell graft donor, obtained from the stem cell graft. This TCR was recovered from a human donor who donated a stem cell graft to a child with acute lymphoblastic leukemia. The nucleotide sequence is TGTGCCATCAGTGAGTTGTGGGACAGCTCCAATTCACCCCTCCACTTT. It translates as CAISELWDSSNSPLHF.